Listed below are T cell receptor beta chains from one sample, sequenced in a study of CD8 T cells in ankylosing spondylitis. TCRdb ran MiXCR on the 5' RACE reads and lists one entry per CDR3 protein. The data contain some 120,000 distinct CDR3 sequences, over 6% of them singletons. The sequenced sample was blood, either unsorted or a sorted T cell fraction (not recorded which). Every receptor here comes from a male donor with ankylosing spondylitis or in good health (not recorded which). The CDR3 runs from the conserved cysteine through the conserved F or W. The D gene is left open where the match is weak. The size of a clone is reported for some rows only, either as once, few or many, or as a class for expanded clones.

>17|TRBV20-1|TRBJ2-7|few|TRBD2
CCARGLAGGTISYEQYF
TGCTGTGCTAGAGGCCTAGCGGGAGGAACTATTTCCTACGAGCAGTACTTC
>15|TRBV7-9|TRBJ2-1|many|TRBD1
CASNPTGGEKNEQFF
TGTGCCAGCAACCCTACAGGGGGCGAAAAGAATGAGCAGTTCTTC
>15|TRBV9|TRBJ1-2|few|TRBD1
CASSEGGQGARGYTF
TGTGCCAGCAGCGAAGGCGGACAGGGGGCAAGAGGCTACACCTTC
>12|TRBV5-1|TRBJ2-1|many|TRBD2
CASSPSGNEQFF
TGCGCCAGCAGCCCTAGCGGCAATGAGCAGTTCTTC
>14|TRBV3-1|TRBJ1-5|many|-
CASSLRGGEQPQHF
TGTGCCAGCAGCCTAAGAGGGGGAGAACAGCCCCAGCATTTT
>13|TRBV12-3/TRBV12-4|TRBJ2-3|many|-
CASKRDSTDTQYF
TGTGCCAGCAAACGGGACTCCACAGATACGCAGTATTTT
>15|TRBV5-6|TRBJ2-6|many|-
CASRDVSSGANVLTF
TGTGCCAGCAGAGACGTTAGCTCTGGGGCCAACGTCCTGACTTTC
>13|TRBV20-1|TRBJ2-5|many|-
CSASGVVGETQYF
TGCAGTGCTAGTGGGGTAGTTGGGGAGACCCAGTACTTC
>13|TRBV20-1|TRBJ2-2|many|-
CSASPGNTGELFF
TGCAGTGCTAGTCCGGGGAACACCGGGGAGCTGTTTTTT
>13|TRBV30|TRBJ1-5|many|-
CAWKRGPGQPQHF
TGTGCCTGGAAAAGGGGCCCGGGGCAGCCCCAGCATTTT
>15|TRBV20-1|TRBJ2-7|many|TRBD2
CSASHLAGGTYEQYF
TGCAGTGCTAGCCACCTAGCGGGAGGCACCTACGAGCAGTACTTC
>16|TRBV20-1|TRBJ2-5|many|TRBD2
CSARDPTSGAQETQYF
TGCAGTGCTAGAGATCCTACTAGCGGGGCCCAAGAGACCCAGTACTTC
>13|TRBV29-1|TRBJ2-7|many|TRBD1
CSVAGQGLNEQYF
TGCAGCGTTGCGGGACAGGGACTAAACGAGCAGTACTTC
>17|TRBV28|TRBJ2-1|many|TRBD2
CASSHKGLASSYNEQFF
TGTGCCAGCAGCCATAAGGGACTAGCTAGTTCCTACAATGAGCAGTTCTTC
>14|TRBV20-1|TRBJ2-5|many|TRBD2
CSARDTSGQETQYF
TGCAGTGCTAGAGATACTAGCGGTCAAGAGACCCAGTACTTC
>16|TRBV15|TRBJ2-6|few|-
CATSRAGSSGANVLTF
TGTGCCACCAGCAGAGCTGGGAGCTCTGGGGCCAACGTCCTGACTTTC
>20|TRBV4-1|TRBJ2-6|many|-
CASSQERAAGPDSGANVLTF
TGCGCCAGCAGCCAAGAAAGAGCGGCAGGCCCTGACTCTGGGGCCAACGTCCTGACTTTC
>15|TRBV20-1|TRBJ1-6|-|-
CSARDPSSYNSPLHF
TGCAGTGCTAGAGATCCGAGCTCCTATAATTCACCCCTCCACTTT
>16|TRBV5-1|TRBJ2-1|many|TRBD2
CASSGTDSGRADEQFF
TGCGCCAGCAGCGGTACGGATAGCGGGAGGGCCGATGAGCAGTTCTTC
>13|TRBV20-1|TRBJ1-2|many|-
CSANRGINYGYTF
TGCAGTGCCAACAGAGGCATTAACTATGGCTACACCTTC
>16|TRBV12-3/TRBV12-4|TRBJ2-3|many|TRBD2
CASSPSLAAGTDTQYF
TGTGCCAGCAGCCCTTCTCTAGCGGCGGGCACAGATACGCAGTATTTT
>17|TRBV11-2|TRBJ2-5|-|TRBD2
CASSLDTGRAGWETQYF
TGTGCCAGCAGCTTAGATACCGGGAGGGCCGGGTGGGAGACCCAGTACTTC
>15|TRBV7-3|TRBJ2-2|many|-
CASSLDAAATGELFF
TGTGCCAGCAGCTTAGACGCGGCGGCGACCGGGGAGCTGTTTTTT
>12|TRBV7-9|TRBJ2-7|many|-
CASSFQGDEQYF
TGTGCCAGCAGCTTTCAAGGGGACGAGCAGTACTTC
>12|TRBV29-1|TRBJ2-7|many|TRBD1
CSVGDSSYEQYF
TGCAGCGTGGGGGACAGCTCCTACGAGCAGTACTTC
>15|TRBV20-1|TRBJ2-1|many|-
CSALPTSMTRDEQFF
TGCAGTGCTCTCCCCACTAGTATGACGAGAGATGAGCAGTTCTTC
>19|TRBV12-3/TRBV12-4|TRBJ2-5|few|-
CASSYQTLLGGRNQETQYF
TGTGCCAGCAGTTACCAGACGCTCTTAGGGGGGAGAAACCAAGAGACCCAGTACTTC
>17|TRBV20-1|TRBJ2-2|many|-
CSATRGSLNPNTGELFF
TGCAGTGCTACCCGGGGCTCGCTTAACCCAAACACCGGGGAGCTGTTTTTT
>13|TRBV7-9|TRBJ1-1|many|-
CASSLDGYTEAFF
TGTGCCAGCAGCTTAGACGGATACACTGAAGCTTTCTTT
>17|TRBV20-1|TRBJ2-2|many|TRBD2
CSARDFRGGARSGELFF
TGCAGTGCTAGAGATTTTCGGGGGGGGGCTAGGTCCGGGGAGCTGTTTTTT
>15|TRBV20-1|TRBJ2-4|many|TRBD2
CSARGGRVVKNIQYF
TGCAGTGCGCGGGGTGGGAGGGTGGTCAAAAACATTCAGTACTTC
>14|TRBV20-1|TRBJ2-1|many|TRBD1
CSAPGTARYNEQFF
TGCAGTGCGCCCGGGACAGCCCGATACAATGAGCAGTTCTTC
>15|TRBV20-1|TRBJ2-7|many|-
CSARGSSSDSYEQYF
TGCAGTGCTAGAGGGTCCTCTAGCGACTCCTACGAGCAGTACTTC
>12|TRBV30|TRBJ2-7|many|-
CAWSRETYEQYF
TGTGCCTGGAGCAGGGAGACCTACGAGCAGTACTTC
>13|TRBV20-1|TRBJ2-3|many|TRBD2
CSALGLDQNTQYF
TGCAGTGCTCTAGGACTAGATCAAAATACGCAGTATTTT
>12|TRBV11-2|TRBJ2-3|many|-
CASSSGGDTQYF
TGTGCCAGCAGCTCCGGAGGGGATACGCAGTATTTT
>15|TRBV6-1|TRBJ1-3|many|-
CAVQTLMTAGNTIYF
TGTGCCGTACAGACCCTGATGACAGCTGGAAACACCATATATTTT
>15|TRBV18|TRBJ2-7|many|-
CASSPPQPAGYEQYF
TGTGCCAGCTCACCACCGCAACCGGCCGGTTACGAGCAGTACTTC
>16|TRBV28|TRBJ2-3|many|TRBD2
CASSPGTSGITDTQYF
TGTGCCAGCAGTCCGGGGACTAGCGGGATCACAGATACGCAGTATTTT
>15|TRBV7-2|TRBJ1-3|many|TRBD1
CASSLMGQGTNTIYF
TGTGCCAGCAGCTTAATGGGACAGGGCACGAACACCATATATTTT
>14|TRBV29-1|TRBJ2-1|many|TRBD2
CSVVGGSSYNEQFF
TGCAGCGTCGTGGGCGGGAGCTCCTACAATGAGCAGTTCTTC
>12|TRBV29-1|TRBJ1-1|many|-
CSVGGRNTEAFF
TGCAGCGTTGGGGGCAGAAACACTGAAGCTTTCTTT
>14|TRBV20-1|TRBJ1-1|many|-
CSAPVGGKNTEAFF
TGCAGTGCCCCGGTGGGGGGCAAGAACACTGAAGCTTTCTTT
>13|TRBV20-1|TRBJ1-2|many|TRBD1
CSAGGQGAYGYTF
TGCAGTGCTGGGGGACAGGGGGCCTATGGCTACACCTTC
>15|TRBV5-1|TRBJ1-5|many|-
CASSPGGVLDQPQHF
TGCGCCAGCAGCCCGGGCGGGGTTTTGGATCAGCCCCAGCATTTT
>13|TRBV7-3|TRBJ1-1|many|-
CASSLTGNTEAFF
TGTGCCAGCAGCTTAACAGGGAACACTGAAGCTTTCTTT
>11|TRBV6-2/TRBV6-3|TRBJ2-1|many|-
CASSYDNEQFF
TGTGCCAGCAGTTACGACAATGAGCAGTTCTTC
>13|TRBV7-3|TRBJ1-6|many|-
CASSLTGQSPLHF
TGTGCCAGCAGCTTAACCGGTCAATCACCCCTCCACTTT
>16|TRBV20-1|TRBJ1-6|many|TRBD1
CSARTGESSYNSPLHF
TGCAGTGCTCGGACAGGGGAAAGCTCCTATAATTCACCCCTCCACTTT
>14|TRBV15|TRBJ1-1|many|-
CATSRTIMNTEAFF
TGTGCCACCAGCAGAACGATTATGAACACTGAAGCTTTCTTT
>15|TRBV20-1|TRBJ2-1|many|TRBD2
CSARGRGRAFNEQFF
TGCAGTGCTAGAGGACGCGGGAGGGCCTTCAATGAGCAGTTCTTC
>14|TRBV20-1|TRBJ2-5|many|-
CSARRVSNQETQYF
TGCAGTGCTAGGAGGGTCAGCAACCAAGAGACCCAGTACTTC
>15|TRBV6-1|TRBJ2-1|few|-
CASSARRTAYNEQFF
TGTGCCAGCAGTGCCCGGAGAACCGCTTACAATGAGCAGTTCTTC
>15|TRBV5-1|TRBJ2-1|many|-
CASSLARGPWNEQFF
TGCGCCAGCAGCTTGGCTCGGGGGCCGTGGAATGAGCAGTTCTTC